This T cell receptor beta chain was captured in a study of spatial heterogeneity in lung cancer (dated by TCRdb to the late 2010s). As for the study more broadly: Beta-chain transcripts were consistently detected in greater numbers than alpha-chain transcripts, which likely reflected higher beta-chain transcript abundance. In tumor regions, TCR transcript counts showed a strong correlation with a T cell transcriptional module score from matched bulk RNA-seq. In the raw uncorrected reads, each unique combination of TCR and UMI appeared more than ten times on average. TCR alpha and beta repertoires were quantitatively compared across multiple tumor regions, matched nontumor lung and blood in non-small cell lung cancer. Nonsynonymous mutation counts, determined by whole-exome sequencing of tumor tissue, were related to features of the TCR repertoire. At surgery, both alpha and beta chains were TCR-sequenced in over 200 tumor regions, 63 to 80 matched nontumor lung samples and 56 PBMC samples.

This clonotype has ten or more counts. This clone's antigen is unknown. The sample holds no much larger clone one base away, and base qualities are not on file. This sample's time point label indicates: sample taken at primary tumor resection. Samples were obtained from over 70 patients with early-stage, untreated non-small cell lung cancer from the lung TRACERx cohort. Without any cell sorting, TCR sequencing was performed on whole RNA extracted either from tumor and nontumor lung tissue or from cryopreserved PBMC samples. A patient was chosen for TCR sequencing only when enough RNA was available from at least two tumor regions. Tumor and adjacent nontumor lung specimens were reviewed by a lung pathologist before selection. Library prep was done by 5' RACE. The sequencer listed for this sample is NextSeq 500. To allow correction of PCR and sequencing errors, the TCR library protocol tagged every TCR cDNA molecule with a unique molecular identifier. On the authors' methods: Decombinator tools were used for TCR identification, UMI-based error correction and CDR3 extraction. TCRs above a frequency of 2 per 1,000, corresponding to the top 1% of the tumor frequency distribution, were defined as expanded. Expanded tumor TCRs statistically deemed absent (corrected P<0.05) from at least one tumor region were classed as regional, and all other expanded tumor TCRs were classed as ubiquitous. Rényi diversity was computed with the R vegan package after subsampling each repertoire 100 times to 5,000 TCRs. CDR3 similarity networks were built from amino acid triplet string-kernel similarity, with CDR3s being connected when pairwise similarity was above 0.82. TCRdb passed the public sequencing reads through fastp at Q25 and MiXCR, retaining productive beta sequences. Each entry is one CDR3 protein sequence, shown with its most common DNA and genes. Clone size and V and J calls follow TCRdb, not the original study. Within this sample are around 100,000 distinct CDR3 sequences, with nearly 4.5% of them counted one time only. The ten largest clones capture 21% of the sample.

CDR1 MNHEY and CDR2 SVGAGI were looked up in the germline V gene. The CDR3 runs 15 residues from the cysteine to the phenylalanine. Of the read, only the CDR3 DNA is kept; its 45 bases are in frame from base 1. Trimming takes 6 bases off V and 8 bases off J; junction bases not matched to a gene: 13. Beyond this particular receptor, the publication reports: Confirming at a functional level the hypothesis that regional TCRs recognize regional mutations was considered to require additional single-cell paired TCR alpha and beta sequencing. TCR-seq was estimated to cover only about 7.6% of tumor T cells for alpha chains and around 13% for beta chains. Counts of ubiquitous and regional expanded TCRs correlated with counts of ubiquitous and regional nonsynonymous mutations, respectively. The tumor nonsynonymous mutation count correlated with the number of expanded intratumoral alpha and beta TCRs.

The chain was built from TRBV6-5 and TRBJ2-1; 7 bases in the middle match TRBD1. Material: lung tumor tissue, obtained at surgery. This TCR came from a male donor with early-stage non-small cell lung cancer. This receptor carries the CDR3 CASSRRQGPFDEQFF. The nucleotide sequence is TGTGCCAGCAGCAGGAGACAGGGCCCCTTCGATGAGCAGTTCTTC.